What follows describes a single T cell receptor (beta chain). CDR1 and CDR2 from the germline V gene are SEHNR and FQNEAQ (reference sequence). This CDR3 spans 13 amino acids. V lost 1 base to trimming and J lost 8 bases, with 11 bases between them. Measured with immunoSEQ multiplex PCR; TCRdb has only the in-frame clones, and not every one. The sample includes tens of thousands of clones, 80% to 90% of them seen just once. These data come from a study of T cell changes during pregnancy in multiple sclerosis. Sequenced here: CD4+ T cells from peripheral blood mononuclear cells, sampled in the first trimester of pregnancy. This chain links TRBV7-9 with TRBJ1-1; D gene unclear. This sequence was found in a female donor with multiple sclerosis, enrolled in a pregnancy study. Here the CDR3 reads CASSLGLGIEAFF. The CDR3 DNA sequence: TGTGCCAGCAGCTTAGGTCTCGGGATCGAAGCTTTCTTT.